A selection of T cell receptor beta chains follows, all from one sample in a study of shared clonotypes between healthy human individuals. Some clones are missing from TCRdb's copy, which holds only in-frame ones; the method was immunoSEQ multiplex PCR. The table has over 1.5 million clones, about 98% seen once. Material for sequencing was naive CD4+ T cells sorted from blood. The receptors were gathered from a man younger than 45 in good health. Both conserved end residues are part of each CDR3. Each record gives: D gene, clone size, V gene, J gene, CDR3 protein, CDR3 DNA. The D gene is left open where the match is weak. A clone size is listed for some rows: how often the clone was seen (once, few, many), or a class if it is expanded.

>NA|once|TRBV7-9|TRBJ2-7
CASRDVVSYEQYF
TGTGCCAGCAGGGATGTTGTCTCCTACGAGCAGTACTTC
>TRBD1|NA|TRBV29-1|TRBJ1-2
CSVEDRRTGWSFYGYTF
TGCAGCGTTGAAGATCGACGGACAGGGTGGAGTTTCTATGGCTACACCTTC
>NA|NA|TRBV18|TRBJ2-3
CASSPVRGGTDTQYF
TGTGCCAGCTCACCCGTGCGCGGAGGCACAGATACGCAGTATTTT
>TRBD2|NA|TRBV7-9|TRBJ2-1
CASSYGGGLASNEQFF
TGTGCCAGCAGCTATGGGGGGGGACTAGCGTCCAATGAGCAGTTCTTC
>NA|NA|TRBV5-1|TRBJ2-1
CASSLDNGNEQFF
TGCGCCAGCAGCTTGGATAACGGTAATGAGCAGTTCTTC
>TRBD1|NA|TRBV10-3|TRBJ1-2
CAIGQGTNYGYTF
TGTGCCATCGGACAGGGGACGAACTATGGCTACACCTTC
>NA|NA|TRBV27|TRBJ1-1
CASSPRRNTEAFF
TGTGCCAGCAGCCCACGAAGAAACACTGAAGCTTTCTTT
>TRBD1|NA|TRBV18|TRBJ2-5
CASSPQTGGQETQYF
TGTGCCAGCTCACCGCAGACAGGGGGGCAAGAGACCCAGTACTTC
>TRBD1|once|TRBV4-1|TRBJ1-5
CASRGQGEGNQPQHF
TGCGCCAGCAGGGGACAGGGGGAAGGCAATCAGCCCCAGCATTTT
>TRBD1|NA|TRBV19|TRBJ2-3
CASSIRDREDTDTQYF
TGTGCCAGTAGTATTAGGGACAGGGAAGACACAGATACGCAGTATTTT
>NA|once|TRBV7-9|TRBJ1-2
CASKPDGGDGYTF
TGTGCCAGCAAACCTGACGGTGGTGATGGCTACACCTTC
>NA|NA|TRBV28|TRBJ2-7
CASSSGINNYEQYF
TGTGCCAGCAGTTCCGGGATTAACAACTACGAGCAGTACTTC
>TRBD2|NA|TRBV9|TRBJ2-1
CASSFRLAGGEQFF
TGTGCCAGCAGCTTCAGACTAGCGGGAGGTGAGCAGTTCTTC
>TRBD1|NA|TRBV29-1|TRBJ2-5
CSVTEGAGETQYF
TGCAGCGTTACCGAGGGGGCTGGAGAGACCCAGTACTTC
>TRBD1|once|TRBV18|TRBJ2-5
CASSPIKTGEETQYF
TGTGCCAGCTCACCAATCAAAACAGGGGAGGAGACCCAGTACTTC
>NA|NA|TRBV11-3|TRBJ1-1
CASSKTGQAFF
TGTGCCAGCAGCAAGACCGGCCAAGCTTTCTTT
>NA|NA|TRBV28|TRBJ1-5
CASSFVVSNQPQHF
TGTGCCAGCAGTTTTGTGGTTTCAAATCAGCCCCAGCATTTT
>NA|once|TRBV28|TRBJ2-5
CASRQNQETQYF
TGTGCCAGCCGACAGAACCAAGAGACCCAGTACTTC
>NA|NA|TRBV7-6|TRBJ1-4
CASSLRGNEKLFF
TGTGCCAGCAGCCTACGGGGTAATGAAAAACTGTTTTTT
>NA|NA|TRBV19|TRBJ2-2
CASRFTSVNTGELFF
TGTGCCAGTAGGTTTACTTCAGTGAACACCGGGGAGCTGTTTTTT
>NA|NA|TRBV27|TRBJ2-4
CASSFGFQGRVAKNIQYF
TGTGCCAGCAGTTTCGGGTTCCAGGGAAGAGTCGCCAAAAACATTCAGTACTTC
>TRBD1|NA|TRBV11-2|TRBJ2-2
CASRTGGLGELFF
TGTGCCAGCCGGACAGGGGGACTAGGGGAGCTGTTTTTT
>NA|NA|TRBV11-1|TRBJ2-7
CASSLHRDLAYEQYF
TGTGCCAGCAGTTTACACCGGGACTTAGCCTACGAGCAGTACTTC
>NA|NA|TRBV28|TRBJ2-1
CASSLSGPVGNEQFF
TGTGCCAGCAGTTTATCAGGGCCTGTTGGCAATGAGCAGTTCTTC
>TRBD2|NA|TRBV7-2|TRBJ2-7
CASSFSGSIRNEQYF
TGTGCCAGCAGCTTTAGCGGGAGCATCCGCAACGAGCAGTACTTC
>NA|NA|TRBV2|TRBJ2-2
CASSEWKGRNTGELFF
TGTGCCAGCAGTGAATGGAAGGGCCGCAACACCGGGGAGCTGTTTTTT
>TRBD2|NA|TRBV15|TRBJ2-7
CATSRGTIGSYEQYF
TGTGCCACCAGCCGGGGGACTATTGGTTCCTACGAGCAGTACTTC
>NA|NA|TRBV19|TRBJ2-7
CASSIAGYGNEQYF
TGTGCCAGTAGTATAGCGGGATACGGGAACGAGCAGTACTTC